This T cell receptor (beta chain) was identified in a study of T cells of healthy individuals. Germline loops: CDR1 LNHNV, CDR2 YYDKDF (reference sequence). CDR3 length equals 13 residues. V dropped 1 base and J dropped 7 bases, with 7 bases sitting between them. TCRdb reanalysed the 5' RACE reads using MiXCR and keeps one entry per CDR3 protein. The repertoire consists of 55,000 to 65,000 distinct CDR3 sequences, with roughly 15% occurring once and the leading ten covering less than 6%. V is TRBV15 and J is TRBJ2-2; D may match TRBD1 or TRBD2 (5 bases each). The TCR originated in a human donor in good health. CDR3 coding DNA: TGTGCCACCAGCAGAGCTGGGGGCGGGGAGCTGTTTTTT. This codes for CATSRAGGGELFF.